This T cell receptor beta chain is drawn from a study of blood T cell repertoires in COVID-19. Repertoires were generated with immunoSEQ multiplex PCR, while TCRdb's copy carries only in-frame clones and drops some. The sample shows about 250,000 clones, under 90% of them seen only once. V lost 8 bases and J 3 bases, leaving 17 bases between the germline ends. From germline, CDR1 is MNHEY and CDR2 SMNVEV (reference sequence). CDR3 length: 14 residues. Sequenced sample: peripheral blood. The receptor was derived from a middle-aged woman who had recovered from COVID-19. The chain uses TRBV27 and TRBJ2-7; D is perhaps TRBD2 (5 bases). CDR3 amino acids: CASGMSWELYEQYF. Here the CDR3 DNA reads TGTGCCAGCGGCATGAGTTGGGAGCTCTACGAGCAGTACTTC.